This passage covers 14 T cell receptor beta chains from one sample sequenced in a study of cytomegalovirus exposure and HLA in healthy donors. Primers: 60 Vbeta forward and 13 Jbeta reverse. Some clones are missing from TCRdb's copy, which holds only in-frame ones; the method was immunoSEQ multiplex PCR. The sample lists about 300,000 clones; 75% to 90% were seen once. The sample was PBMCs. These receptors came from a man aged 35-49 years in good health and CMV-seropositive.

The rearrangement joins TRBV15 to TRBJ1-1, with TRBD1 as a possible D gene (5 bases). Germline V gene lookup returns CDR1 LNHNV and CDR2 YYDKDF (reference sequence). The CDR3 has 18 residues. The ends were cut back, 5 bases at V and 5 bases at J, with 27 bases in the middle. CDR3 sequence (DNA): TGTGCCACCAGCTCTACTAAGGGGCCGCAGAGAGGAATGACTGAAGCTTTCTTT. Translation: CATSSTKGPQRGMTEAFF. Drawing the rest from reference TRBV15 and TRBJ1-1, the complete variable domain is DAMVIQNPRYQVTQFGKPVTLSCSQTLNHNVMYWYQQKSSQAPKLLFHYYDKDFNNEADTPDNFQSRRPNTSFCFLDIRSPGLGDTAMYLCATSSTKGPQRGMTEAFFGQGTRLTVV.

The rearrangement links TRBV6-6 to TRBJ1-2; 10 nucleotides match TRBD1. This CDR3 comprises 14 residues. Losses at the gene ends were 2 bases for V and 6 bases for J; bases not matched to a gene: 3. Germline V gene sequence: CDR1 MNHNY, CDR2 SVGAGI (reference sequence). CDR3 sequence reads: CASSYGGQGDGYTF. The DNA of the CDR3 is TGTGCCAGCAGTTACGGAGGACAGGGGGATGGCTACACCTTC.

As for this clone: Other nucleotide sequences in the sample specify the same CDR3. J is TRBJ1-1 and V is TRBV28; D may be TRBD1 (5 bases). Germline V CDR1 and CDR2: MDHEN, SYDVKM. Trimming removed 2 bases at V and 3 bases at J, with 10 bases between. This CDR3 region has 14 residues. Here the CDR3 reads CASSLQGWDTEAFF. CDR3 DNA: TGTGCCAGCAGTTTACAGGGATGGGACACTGAAGCTTTCTTT. The full variable domain, in which reference TRBV28 and TRBJ1-1 provide the parts outside the CDR3, is DVKVTQSSRYLVKRTGEKVFLECVQDMDHENMFWYRQDPGLGLRLIYFSYDVKMKEKGDIPEGYSVSREKKERFSLILESASTNQTSMYLCASSLQGWDTEAFFGQGTRLTVV.

The chain joins TRBV4-1 to TRBJ2-7; 10 bases align to TRBD1. Trimming cost V 5 bases and J 6 bases; bases outside gene matches: 7. Germline-derived CDR1 and CDR2 are MGHRA and YSYEKL. The CDR3 contains 14 residues. The CDR3 DNA follows: TGCGCCAGCAGCACACCGGGACAGGGGCCCGAGCAGTACTTC. Amino acid sequence: CASSTPGQGPEQYF.

This clone turned up a few times. The CDR3 protein is CASSLLGTGGTEAFF. For the CDR3, the DNA is TGTGCCAGCAGTTTATTGGGGACAGGGGGAACTGAAGCTTTCTTT. This rearrangement joins TRBV28 to TRBJ1-1, with 11 bases fitting TRBD1. With V trimmed by 1 base and J by 5 bases, 3 bases remained unmatched. The CDR3 extends over 15 amino acids. Germline CDR1 MDHEN, CDR2 SYDVKM. The whole variable domain, remainder taken from reference TRBV28 and TRBJ1-1, is DVKVTQSSRYLVKRTGEKVFLECVQDMDHENMFWYRQDPGLGLRLIYFSYDVKMKEKGDIPEGYSVSREKKERFSLILESASTNQTSMYLCASSLLGTGGTEAFFGQGTRLTVV.

The genes are TRBV9 and TRBJ2-7; 10 bases fit TRBD2. Germline-derived CDR1 and CDR2 are SGDLS and YYNGEE. The CDR3 consists of 15 residues. V was clipped by 0 bases and J by 7 bases; unmatched bases: 7. In DNA, the CDR3 is TGTGCCAGCAGCGTAGAAGCGGGAGGGACGAGGGAGCAGTACTTC. It specifies CASSVEAGGTREQYF.

The sample holds one count of this clone. V gene TRBV25-1 combines with J gene TRBJ2-7, with 7 bases that match TRBD2. This CDR3 comprises 13 residues. CDR1 MGHDK and CDR2 SYGVNS come from the germline V gene. Trimming took 6 bases from V and 4 from J; bases not matched to a gene: 6. The CDR3 protein is CASRGLDRYEQYF. The DNA for the CDR3 is TGTGCCAGCAGAGGACTAGACCGGTACGAGCAGTACTTC.

This chain links TRBV5-4 with TRBJ2-7; a possible D gene is TRBD2 (6 bases). CDR3 length: 15 residues. The germline gives CDR1 SGHNT, CDR2 YYREEE (reference sequence). V was shortened by 4 bases and J by 0 bases, with 14 bases between the two germline ends. CDR3 DNA sequence: TGTGCCAGCAGCATCGGGACTGGGAACTCCTACGAGCAGTACTTC. It specifies CASSIGTGNSYEQYF.

As DNA, the CDR3 is TGTGCCAGCAGCTTGGGTAGCGGGAGAACCTACAATGAGCAGTTCTTC. It yields the protein CASSLGSGRTYNEQFF. The chain carries TRBV5-4 and TRBJ2-1, with TRBD2 matching 9 bases. J was trimmed by 2 bases and V by 0 bases; bases with no gene match: 3. Germline CDR1 is SGHNT and CDR2 is YYREEE (reference sequence). The CDR3 sequence is 16 residues long.

J is TRBJ2-6 and V is TRBV19; TRBD1 is a possible D gene (6 bases). Deletions cut 5 bases from V and 0 bases from J, with 14 bases between. Germline lookup yields CDR1 LNHDA and CDR2 SQIVND (reference sequence). This CDR3 contains 17 residues. This CDR3 is CASSLRQASSGANVLTF. The CDR3 nucleotides are TGTGCCAGTAGTTTAAGACAGGCTAGCTCTGGGGCCAACGTCCTGACTTTC.

This chain links TRBV28 with TRBJ2-6; TRBD1 matches at 10 bases. V lost 6 bases to trimming and J lost 0 bases; unmatched junction nucleotides: 8. CDR3 size: 18 residues. Per germline, CDR1 MDHEN and CDR2 SYDVKM. CDR3 amino acids: CASRKKGTGASGANVLTF. CDR3 in DNA: TGTGCCAGCAGGAAAAAGGGGACAGGGGCCTCTGGGGCCAACGTCCTGACTTTC.

Here the CDR3 DNA reads TGTGCCAGCAGTTTAGTTCTTCGGCTAGCGGGGAACAATGAGCAGTTCTTC. Encoded protein: CASSLVLRLAGNNEQFF. This chain links TRBV27 with TRBJ2-1, with 9 positions matching TRBD2. The J segment lost 5 bases and the V segment lost 2 bases, leaving 10 bases of the junction unmatched. The CDR3 has 17 amino acids. Looked up from germline, CDR1 is MNHEY and CDR2 is SMNVEV (reference sequence).

The genes are TRBV19 and TRBJ2-7; the D is unclear. The CDR3 is 13 amino acids. Germline CDR1 LNHDA, CDR2 SQIVND (reference sequence). Trimming shortened V by 6 bases and J by 1 base, and 10 bases separated the two germline ends. The CDR3 sequence: CASSPPGSYEQYF. The CDR3, as DNA: TGTGCCAGTAGCCCCCCAGGATCCTACGAGCAGTACTTC.

The chain combines TRBV18 with TRBJ1-1; the match to TRBD1 covers 10 bases. The CDR3 has 13 amino acids. The J segment lost 7 bases and the V segment lost 3 bases, leaving 2 bases of the junction unmatched. CDR1 is KGHSH, CDR2 LQKENI, per germline. CDR3 protein: CASSPGQGVEAFF. The DNA of the CDR3 is TGTGCCAGCTCACCCGGACAGGGGGTTGAAGCTTTCTTT.